This T cell receptor (beta chain) is from a study of shared clonotypes between healthy human individuals. Notes on the study in general: Collection of samples was limited to blood; tissue repertoires likely differ.

Clones were read by immunoSEQ multiplex PCR, and TCRdb kept only the in-frame ones, dropping some. The data contain around 2.1 million clones, 95% of them seen just once; the ten biggest clones take up over 0.1%. Comments on this clone: What it binds is not known.

This CDR3 is built from 18 residues. Germline-derived CDR1 and CDR2 are ENHRY and SYGVKD. The ends were cut back, 6 bases at V and 2 bases at J, with 20 bases in the middle. The rearrangement links TRBV10-3 to TRBJ2-6; a weak D match, TRBD2 (6 bases). The TCR comes from a man aged 18 to 30 in good health. Sequencing input: naive CD4+ T cells sorted from blood. Subset meaning: CD45RA+ positively selected. CDR3 sequence reads: CAISPTGLRRTGANVLTF. In DNA form, the CDR3 reads TGTGCCATCAGCCCGACGGGACTCCGGAGGACTGGGGCCAACGTCCTGACTTTC.